This is a list of T cell receptor beta chains from one sample in a study of blood T cell repertoires in COVID-19. Sequenced by immunoSEQ multiplex PCR; TCRdb stores in-frame clones only, minus some. The data show tens of thousands of clones, approximately 78% seen once. Sequenced input: peripheral blood. The receptors were gathered from a woman at least 80 years old with acute or convalescent COVID-19. Both conserved end residues are trimmed from each CDR3. Each record gives: CDR3 protein, J gene, V gene.

cdr3_aa: ASSLGPSSNYGYT
j_call: TRBJ1-2
v_call: TRBV11-2

cdr3_aa: ASSPSGTGSREQY
j_call: TRBJ2-7
v_call: TRBV27

cdr3_aa: ASSVLAGTYNEQF
j_call: TRBJ2-1
v_call: TRBV9

cdr3_aa: ASRHGQYTGELF
j_call: TRBJ2-2
v_call: TRBV6-5

cdr3_aa: ASMLLRGNTEAF
j_call: TRBJ1-1
v_call: TRBV14

cdr3_aa: ASTGGRETQY
j_call: TRBJ2-5
v_call: TRBV10-2

cdr3_aa: ASSLGPEMVLAGRNTGELF
j_call: TRBJ2-2
v_call: TRBV7-6

cdr3_aa: ASSLGQVNTGELF
j_call: TRBJ2-2
v_call: TRBV5-4

cdr3_aa: ASSSGQPNSPLH
j_call: TRBJ1-6
v_call: TRBV7-8

cdr3_aa: ASSKGQFSTGELF
j_call: TRBJ2-2
v_call: TRBV21-1

cdr3_aa: ASSPLTGIRPEAF
j_call: TRBJ1-1
v_call: TRBV7-9

cdr3_aa: ATSDPGGSNNEQF
j_call: TRBJ2-1
v_call: TRBV24-1

cdr3_aa: ASTQGAQVVGYT
j_call: TRBJ1-2
v_call: TRBV5-4

cdr3_aa: ASSQFPGYEKLF
j_call: TRBJ1-4
v_call: TRBV3-1/TRBV3-2

cdr3_aa: ASSVAGGPITGELF
j_call: TRBJ2-2
v_call: TRBV9

cdr3_aa: ATSGTGNYGYT
j_call: TRBJ1-2
v_call: TRBV10-3

cdr3_aa: ASSIQGGITEAF
j_call: TRBJ1-1
v_call: TRBV19

cdr3_aa: ASRVQRGNQPQH
j_call: TRBJ1-5
v_call: TRBV28

cdr3_aa: ASSLRTGRGSGF
j_call: TRBJ1-1
v_call: TRBV2

cdr3_aa: ASSLGDGRRTGKRTEAF
j_call: TRBJ1-1
v_call: TRBV7-9

cdr3_aa: ASSLDFRRGGTDTQY
j_call: TRBJ2-3
v_call: TRBV7-2

cdr3_aa: ASSSGQGKGWEAF
j_call: TRBJ1-1
v_call: TRBV5-4

cdr3_aa: ASSRAGVYQPQH
j_call: TRBJ1-5
v_call: TRBV7-9

cdr3_aa: ASSAAGREQY
j_call: TRBJ2-7
v_call: TRBV5-4

cdr3_aa: ASSLGQSRRELF
j_call: TRBJ2-2
v_call: TRBV7-2

cdr3_aa: ASRSGTGVNEQF
j_call: TRBJ2-1
v_call: TRBV7-2

cdr3_aa: ASSSDSYEQY
j_call: TRBJ2-7
v_call: TRBV12-3/TRBV12-4

cdr3_aa: ASSARDRVSGNTIY
j_call: TRBJ1-3
v_call: TRBV6-1

cdr3_aa: ASRRPGTGGATAEAF
j_call: TRBJ1-1
v_call: TRBV2

cdr3_aa: ASSQASGATIRNEQF
j_call: TRBJ2-1
v_call: TRBV4-3

cdr3_aa: ASSMGATGTNQPQH
j_call: TRBJ1-5
v_call: TRBV19

cdr3_aa: ASSLDMASGDTQY
j_call: TRBJ2-3
v_call: TRBV5-6

cdr3_aa: ASSLRGGGGYT
j_call: TRBJ1-2
v_call: TRBV3-1/TRBV3-2

cdr3_aa: ASSKGQGRRDSPLH
j_call: TRBJ1-6
v_call: TRBV25-1